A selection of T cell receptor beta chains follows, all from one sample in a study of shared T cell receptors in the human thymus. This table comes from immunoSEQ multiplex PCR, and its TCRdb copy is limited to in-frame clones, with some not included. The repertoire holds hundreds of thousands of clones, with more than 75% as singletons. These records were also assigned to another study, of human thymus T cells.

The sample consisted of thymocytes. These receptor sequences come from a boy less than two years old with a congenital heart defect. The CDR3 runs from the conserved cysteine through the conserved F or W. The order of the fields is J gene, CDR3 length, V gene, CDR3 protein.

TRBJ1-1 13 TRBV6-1 CASSARGSTEAFF
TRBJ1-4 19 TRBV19 CASSMKTARDPATNEKLFF
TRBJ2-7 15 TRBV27 CASSSTEGETYEQYF
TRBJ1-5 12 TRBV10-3 CAIGGEFQPQHF
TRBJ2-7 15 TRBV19 CASSIDSNPAYEQYF
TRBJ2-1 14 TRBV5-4 CASSLGQVYNEQFF
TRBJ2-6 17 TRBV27 CASSRGTVASGANVLTF
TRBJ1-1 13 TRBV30 CAWRQTVNTEAFF
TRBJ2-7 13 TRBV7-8 CASSLGTGGEQYF
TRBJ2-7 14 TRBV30 CAWSVRLEGYEQYF
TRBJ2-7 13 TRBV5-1 CASSLDIRGEQYF
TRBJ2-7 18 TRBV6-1 CASSEARADLYLWYEQYF
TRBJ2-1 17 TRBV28 CASSSRTHSSSYNEQFF
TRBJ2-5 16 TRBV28 CASSLGAGVDRETQYF
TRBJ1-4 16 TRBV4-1 CASSQDARTGSEKLFF
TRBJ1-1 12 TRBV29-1 CSVGKANTEAFF